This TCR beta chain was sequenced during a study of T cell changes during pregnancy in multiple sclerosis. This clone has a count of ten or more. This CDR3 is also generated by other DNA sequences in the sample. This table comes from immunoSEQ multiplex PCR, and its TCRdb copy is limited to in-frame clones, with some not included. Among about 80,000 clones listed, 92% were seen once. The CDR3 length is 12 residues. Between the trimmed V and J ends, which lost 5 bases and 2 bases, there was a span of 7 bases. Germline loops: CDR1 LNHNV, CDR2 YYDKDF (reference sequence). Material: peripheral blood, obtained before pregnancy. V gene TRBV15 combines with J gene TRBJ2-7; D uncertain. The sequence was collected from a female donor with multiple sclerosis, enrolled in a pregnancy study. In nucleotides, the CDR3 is TGTGCCACCAGCGGGCAGACCTACGAGCAGTACTTC. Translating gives CATSGQTYEQYF.